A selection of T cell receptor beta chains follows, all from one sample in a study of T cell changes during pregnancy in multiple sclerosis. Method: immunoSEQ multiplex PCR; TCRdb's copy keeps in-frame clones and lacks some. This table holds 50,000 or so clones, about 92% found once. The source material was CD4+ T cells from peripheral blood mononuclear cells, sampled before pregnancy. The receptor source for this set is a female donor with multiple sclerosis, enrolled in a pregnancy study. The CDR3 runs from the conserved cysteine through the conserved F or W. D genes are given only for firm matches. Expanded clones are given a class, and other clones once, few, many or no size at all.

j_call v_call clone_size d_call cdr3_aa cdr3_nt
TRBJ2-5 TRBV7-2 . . CASSLDLSTQETQYF TGTGCCAGCAGCTTAGATCTATCAACCCAAGAGACCCAGTACTTC
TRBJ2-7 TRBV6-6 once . CASSSPRLEGYEQYF TGTGCCAGCAGTTCTCCGAGACTAGAAGGGTACGAGCAGTACTTC
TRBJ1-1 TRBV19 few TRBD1 CASSRRDRGRMNTEAFF TGTGCCAGTAGCCGGCGGGACAGGGGGCGAATGAACACTGAAGCTTTCTTT
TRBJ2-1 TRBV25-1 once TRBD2 CASSTSGIYNEQFF TGTGCCTCCTCGACTAGCGGGATCTACAATGAGCAGTTCTTC
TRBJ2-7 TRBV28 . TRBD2 CASSPPGLVLTYEQYF TGTGCCAGCAGCCCTCCGGGACTAGTATTAACCTACGAGCAGTACTTC
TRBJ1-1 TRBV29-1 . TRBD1 CSVHRGQATEAFF TGCAGCGTCCACAGGGGGCAGGCCACTGAAGCTTTCTTT
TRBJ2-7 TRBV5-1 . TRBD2 CASSLAGASYEQYF TGCGCCAGCAGCCTTGCGGGAGCCTCCTACGAGCAGTACTTC
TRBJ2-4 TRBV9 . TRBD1 CASSAGTGGNIQYF TGTGCCAGCAGCGCCGGGACAGGGGGAAACATTCAGTACTTC
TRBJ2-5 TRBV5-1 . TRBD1 CASSLVGTGRETQYF TGCGCCAGCAGCTTGGTCGGGACAGGTCGAGAGACCCAGTACTTC
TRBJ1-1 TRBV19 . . CASSTIGATEAFF TGTGCCAGTAGCACAATAGGGGCCACTGAAGCTTTCTTT
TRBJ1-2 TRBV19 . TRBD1 CASSILGQGAESPNYGYTF TGTGCCAGTAGTATACTAGGACAGGGGGCAGAATCTCCAAACTATGGCTACACCTTC
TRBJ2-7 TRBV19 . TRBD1 CASSMSTGSSYEQYF TGTGCCAGTAGTATGTCGACAGGGAGCTCCTACGAGCAGTACTTC
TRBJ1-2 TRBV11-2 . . CASSLDRQGGENYGYTF TGTGCCAGCAGCTTAGATCGGCAGGGCGGAGAGAACTATGGCTACACCTTC
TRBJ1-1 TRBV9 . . CASSVGGGAATEAFF TGTGCCAGCAGCGTAGGAGGGGGGGCGGCCACTGAAGCTTTCTTT
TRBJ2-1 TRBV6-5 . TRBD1 CASSRNRGSNEQFF TGTGCCAGCAGTAGAAACAGGGGGTCCAATGAGCAGTTCTTC
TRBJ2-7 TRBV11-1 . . CASSLATGTQGEQYF TGTGCCAGCAGCTTAGCGACAGGGACTCAGGGGGAGCAGTACTTC
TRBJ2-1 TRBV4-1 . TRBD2 CASRPTSGRAYNEQFF TGCGCCAGCAGACCTACTAGCGGGAGAGCCTACAATGAGCAGTTCTTC
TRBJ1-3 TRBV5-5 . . CASSLAAGSGNTIYF TGTGCCAGCAGCTTAGCTGCAGGCTCTGGAAACACCATATATTTT
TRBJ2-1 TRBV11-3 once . CASSFWASSNEQFF TGTGCCAGCAGCTTTTGGGCCAGCAGCAATGAGCAGTTCTTC
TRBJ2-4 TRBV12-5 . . CASGLGETLAKNIQYF TGTGCTAGTGGTTTGGGGGAGACATTAGCCAAAAACATTCAGTACTTC
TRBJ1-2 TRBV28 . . CASSFREGYTF TGTGCCAGCAGTTTTAGGGAGGGCTACACCTTC
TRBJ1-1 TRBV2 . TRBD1 CASSEQGQGVTEAFF TGTGCCAGCAGTGAACAAGGACAGGGCGTCACTGAAGCTTTCTTT
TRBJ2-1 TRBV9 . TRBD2 CASSSGLAGYEQFF TGTGCCAGCAGCTCTGGGCTAGCGGGATATGAGCAGTTCTTC
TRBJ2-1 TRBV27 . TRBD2 CASSPRAGANNEQFF TGTGCCAGCAGCCCCCGAGCGGGAGCTAACAATGAGCAGTTCTTC
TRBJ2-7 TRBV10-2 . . CASSAGTSYEQYF TGCGCCAGCAGTGCCGGGACATCCTACGAGCAGTACTTC
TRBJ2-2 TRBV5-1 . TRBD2 CASSPRLAGVSGELFF TGCGCCAGCAGCCCAAGACTAGCGGGAGTTTCCGGGGAGCTGTTTTTT
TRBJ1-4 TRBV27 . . CASSSVGEYEKLFF TGTGCCAGCAGTTCCGTGGGAGAGTACGAAAAACTGTTTTTT
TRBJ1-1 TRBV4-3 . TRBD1 CASSQTGTGITEAFF TGCGCCAGCAGCCAGACCGGGACAGGGATCACTGAAGCTTTCTTT
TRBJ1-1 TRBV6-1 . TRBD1 CASSDRQGTEAFF TGTGCCAGCAGTGACAGACAGGGGACTGAAGCTTTCTTT
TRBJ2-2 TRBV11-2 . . CASSFIQKHTGELFF TGTGCCAGCAGCTTCATACAGAAACACACCGGGGAGCTGTTTTTT
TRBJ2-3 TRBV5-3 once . CARSLGHNRTDTQYF TGTGCCAGAAGCTTGGGACACAACCGCACAGATACGCAGTATTTT
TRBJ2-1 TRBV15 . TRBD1 CATSLTGSRNEQFF TGTGCCACCAGCCTGACAGGGTCTCGGAATGAGCAGTTCTTC
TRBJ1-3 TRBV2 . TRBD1 CARSDRGSPGNTIYF TGTGCCCGCTCGGACAGGGGGTCCCCTGGAAACACCATATATTTT
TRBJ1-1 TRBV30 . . CAWSQGSGTEAFF TGTGCCTGGAGCCAGGGGTCGGGCACTGAAGCTTTCTTT
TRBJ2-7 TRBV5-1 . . CASSLRGFSGSSYEQYF TGCGCCAGCAGCTTGAGGGGATTTAGCGGCTCTTCCTACGAGCAGTACTTC
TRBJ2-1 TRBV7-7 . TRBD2 CASSLALAGGPNEQFF TGTGCCAGCAGCTTAGCCTTAGCGGGAGGGCCCAATGAGCAGTTCTTC
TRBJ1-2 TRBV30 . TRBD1 CAWSPGTGSYGYTF TGTGCCTGGAGCCCCGGGACAGGGTCGTATGGCTACACCTTC
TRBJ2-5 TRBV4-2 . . CASSRIQGKETQYF TGTGCCAGCAGCCGCATCCAGGGTAAAGAGACCCAGTACTTC
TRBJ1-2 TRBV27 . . CASSLQGTPGGGYGYTF TGTGCCAGCAGTCTACAGGGTACCCCGGGAGGAGGGTATGGCTACACCTTC
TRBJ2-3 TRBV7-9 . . CASSPSLAVGDTQYF TGTGCCAGCAGCCCGTCGCTAGCTGTGGGAGATACGCAGTATTTT
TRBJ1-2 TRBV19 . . CASSRDTYGYTF TGTGCCAGTAGCCGGGACACCTATGGCTACACCTTC
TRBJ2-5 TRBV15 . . CATSRGGGKETQYF TGTGCCACCAGCAGAGGAGGAGGGAAAGAGACCCAGTACTTC
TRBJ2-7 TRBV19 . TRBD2 CASSSPGTSGRPHEQYF TGTGCCAGTAGTTCCCCAGGGACTAGCGGGAGGCCCCACGAGCAGTACTTC
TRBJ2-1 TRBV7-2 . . CASSSYRDEQFF TGTGCCAGCAGTTCTTACAGGGATGAGCAGTTCTTC
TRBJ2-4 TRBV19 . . CASSIGLAKNIQYF TGTGCCAGTAGTATTGGACTAGCCAAAAACATTCAGTACTTC
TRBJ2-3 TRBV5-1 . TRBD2 CASSLAGPDTQYF TGCGCCAGCAGTTTAGCGGGACCAGATACGCAGTATTTT
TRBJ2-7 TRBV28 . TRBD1 CASIPDRTHYEQYF TGTGCCAGCATCCCGGACAGGACTCACTACGAGCAGTACTTC
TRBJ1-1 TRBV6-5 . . CASSYRGVNTEAFF TGTGCCAGCAGTTACCGGGGGGTAAACACTGAAGCTTTCTTT